This TCR beta chain comes out of a study of spatial heterogeneity in lung cancer. Whole-study context: The donor population consisted of approximately 79 patients with untreated, early-stage non-small cell lung cancer. Median follow-up for sequenced PBMC samples was around two years after resection, when such samples existed.

Documented time point: blood at routine non-recurrence follow-up after resection. From tumor, nontumor lung or frozen PBMC, whole RNA was taken unsorted for sequencing. Germline V gene lookup returns CDR1 SGHTA and CDR2 FQGNSA. The CDR3 runs to 14 residues. V was clipped by 2 bases and J by 10 bases; unmatched bases: 5. Each TCR cDNA molecule carried a unique molecular identifier. TCRdb processed the 5' RACE reads anew with MiXCR; each CDR3 protein has one entry. The sample carries roughly 120,000 distinct CDR3 sequences, more than 10% recorded once. The sample here was PBMCs, taken at follow-up. The TCR sequence derives from a female donor with early-stage non-small cell lung cancer. The rearrangement uses TRBV7-2 and TRBJ1-6; 7 nucleotides agree with TRBD1. Here the CDR3 reads CASSLLTGRSPLHF. The CDR3 DNA follows: TGTGCCAGCAGCTTATTGACAGGGCGATCACCCCTCCACTTT.